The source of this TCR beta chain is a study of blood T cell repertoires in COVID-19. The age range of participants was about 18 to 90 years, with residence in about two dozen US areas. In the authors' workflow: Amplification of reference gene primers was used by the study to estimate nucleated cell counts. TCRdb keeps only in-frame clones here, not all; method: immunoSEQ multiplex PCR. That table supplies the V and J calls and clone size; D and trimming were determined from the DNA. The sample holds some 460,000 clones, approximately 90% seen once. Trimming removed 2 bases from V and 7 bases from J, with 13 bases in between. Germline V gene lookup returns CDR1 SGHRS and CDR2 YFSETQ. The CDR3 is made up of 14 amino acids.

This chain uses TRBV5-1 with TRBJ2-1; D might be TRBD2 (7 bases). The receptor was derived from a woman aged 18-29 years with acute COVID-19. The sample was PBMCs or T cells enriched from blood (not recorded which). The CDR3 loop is CASSFQQGGNEQFF. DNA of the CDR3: TGCGCCAGCAGCTTTCAACAGGGAGGGAATGAGCAGTTCTTC.